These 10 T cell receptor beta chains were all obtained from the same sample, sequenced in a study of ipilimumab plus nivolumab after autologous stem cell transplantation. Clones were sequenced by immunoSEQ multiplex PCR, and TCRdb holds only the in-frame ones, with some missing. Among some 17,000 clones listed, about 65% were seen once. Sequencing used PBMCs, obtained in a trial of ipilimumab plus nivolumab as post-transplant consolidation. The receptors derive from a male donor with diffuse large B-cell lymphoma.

The CDR3 here is CASSVLALGLASGRVQFF. The CDR3 DNA is TGTGCCAGCAGTGTGTTGGCCCTTGGACTAGCCTCTGGTCGGGTGCAGTTCTTC. The chain carries TRBV6-1 and TRBJ2-1; 8 nucleotides agree with TRBD2. The V gene's germline CDR1 is MNHNS and CDR2 SASEGT. This CDR3 spans 18 amino acids. Losses at the gene ends were 4 bases for V and 12 bases for J; bases not matched to a gene: 23.

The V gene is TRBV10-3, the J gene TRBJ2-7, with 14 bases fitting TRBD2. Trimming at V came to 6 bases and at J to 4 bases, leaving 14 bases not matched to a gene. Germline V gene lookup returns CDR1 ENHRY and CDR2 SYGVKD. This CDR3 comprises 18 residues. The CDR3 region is CAISRPPGTSGGNYEQYF. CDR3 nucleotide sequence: TGTGCCATCAGCAGACCCCCCGGGACTAGCGGGGGAAATTACGAGCAGTACTTC.

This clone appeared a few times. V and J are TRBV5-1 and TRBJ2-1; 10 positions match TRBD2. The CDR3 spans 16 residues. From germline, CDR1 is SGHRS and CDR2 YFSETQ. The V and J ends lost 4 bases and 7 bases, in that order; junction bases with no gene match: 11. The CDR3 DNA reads TGCGCCAGCAGCCCCGGGCTAGCGGGGGTCGGGAATGAGCAGTTCTTC. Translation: CASSPGLAGVGNEQFF.

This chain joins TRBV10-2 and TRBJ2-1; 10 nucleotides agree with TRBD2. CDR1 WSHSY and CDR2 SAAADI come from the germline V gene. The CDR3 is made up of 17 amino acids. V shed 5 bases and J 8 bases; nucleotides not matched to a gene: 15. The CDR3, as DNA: TGCGCCAGCAGTTTAGCGGGAGGTTTTTCTCGTGGCGATGAGCAGTTCTTC. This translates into CASSLAGGFSRGDEQFF.

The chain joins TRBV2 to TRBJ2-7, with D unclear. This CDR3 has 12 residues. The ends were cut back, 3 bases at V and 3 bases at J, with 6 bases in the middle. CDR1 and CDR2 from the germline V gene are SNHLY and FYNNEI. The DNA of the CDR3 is TGTGCCAGCAGTGAGTTGAGCTACGAGCAGTACTTC. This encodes CASSELSYEQYF.

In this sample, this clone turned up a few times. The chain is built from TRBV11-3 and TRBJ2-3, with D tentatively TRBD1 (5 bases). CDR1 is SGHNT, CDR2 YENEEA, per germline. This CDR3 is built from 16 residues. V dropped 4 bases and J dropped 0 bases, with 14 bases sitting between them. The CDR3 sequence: CASSSQGSLSTDTQYF. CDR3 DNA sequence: TGTGCCAGCAGCTCCCAGGGTTCTTTGAGCACAGATACGCAGTATTTT.

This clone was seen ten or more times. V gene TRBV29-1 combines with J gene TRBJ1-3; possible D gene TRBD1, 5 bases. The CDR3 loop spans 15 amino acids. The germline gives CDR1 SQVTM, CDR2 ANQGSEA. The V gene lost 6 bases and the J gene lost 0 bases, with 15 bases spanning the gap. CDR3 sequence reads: CSVLGTSSSGNTIYF. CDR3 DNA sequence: TGCAGCGTCCTGGGGACTTCCTCCTCTGGAAACACCATATATTTT.

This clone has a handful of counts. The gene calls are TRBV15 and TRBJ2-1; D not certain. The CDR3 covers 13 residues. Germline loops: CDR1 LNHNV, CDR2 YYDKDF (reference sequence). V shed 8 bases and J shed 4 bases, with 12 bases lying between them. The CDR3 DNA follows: TGTGCCACCTCTCCGGACGGATACAATGAGCAGTTCTTC. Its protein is CATSPDGYNEQFF.

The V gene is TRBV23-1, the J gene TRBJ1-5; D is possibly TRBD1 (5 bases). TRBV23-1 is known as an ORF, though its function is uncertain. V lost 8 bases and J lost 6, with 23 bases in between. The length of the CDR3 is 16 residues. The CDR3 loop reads CASGVRDFHVLQPQHF. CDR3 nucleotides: TGCGCCAGCGGAGTCCGGGACTTTCACGTTCTTCAGCCCCAGCATTTT.

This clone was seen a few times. CDR3 sequence: CASRRLNPGNTIYF. CDR3 in DNA: TGTGCCAGTAGACGCCTAAATCCTGGAAACACCATATATTTT. The gene calls are TRBV19 and TRBJ1-3; D ambiguous. V lost 6 bases, J lost 2 bases, and 11 bases lay in between. Germline-derived CDR1 and CDR2 are LNHDA and SQIVND (reference sequence). The CDR3 sequence is 14 residues long.